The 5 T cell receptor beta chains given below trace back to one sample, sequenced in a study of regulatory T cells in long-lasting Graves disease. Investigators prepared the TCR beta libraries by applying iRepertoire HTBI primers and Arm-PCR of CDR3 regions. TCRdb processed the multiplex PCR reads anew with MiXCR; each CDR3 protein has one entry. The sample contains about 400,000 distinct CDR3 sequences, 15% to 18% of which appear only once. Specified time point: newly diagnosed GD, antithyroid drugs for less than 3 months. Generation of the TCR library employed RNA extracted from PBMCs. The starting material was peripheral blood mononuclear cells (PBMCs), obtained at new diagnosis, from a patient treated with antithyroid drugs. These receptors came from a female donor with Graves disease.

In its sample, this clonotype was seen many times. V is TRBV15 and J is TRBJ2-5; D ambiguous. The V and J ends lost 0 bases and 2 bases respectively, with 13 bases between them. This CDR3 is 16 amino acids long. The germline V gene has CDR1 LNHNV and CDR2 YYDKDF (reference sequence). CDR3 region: CATSRDRWHSQETQYF. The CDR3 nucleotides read TGTGCCACCAGCAGAGATAGGTGGCACTCTCAAGAGACCCAGTACTTC.

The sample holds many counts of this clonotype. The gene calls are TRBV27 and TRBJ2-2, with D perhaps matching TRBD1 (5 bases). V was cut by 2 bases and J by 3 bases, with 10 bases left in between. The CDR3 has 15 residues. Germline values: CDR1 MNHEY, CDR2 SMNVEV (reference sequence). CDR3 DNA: TGTGCCAGCAGTTTAACCGGACAATACACCGGGGAGCTGTTTTTT. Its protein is CASSLTGQYTGELFF.

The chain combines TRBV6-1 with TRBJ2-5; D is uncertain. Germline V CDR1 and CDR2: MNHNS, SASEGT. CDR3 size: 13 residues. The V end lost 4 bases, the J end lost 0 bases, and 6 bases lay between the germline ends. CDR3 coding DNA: TGTGCCAGCAGTGGGGAATACCAAGAGACCCAGTACTTC. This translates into CASSGEYQETQYF.

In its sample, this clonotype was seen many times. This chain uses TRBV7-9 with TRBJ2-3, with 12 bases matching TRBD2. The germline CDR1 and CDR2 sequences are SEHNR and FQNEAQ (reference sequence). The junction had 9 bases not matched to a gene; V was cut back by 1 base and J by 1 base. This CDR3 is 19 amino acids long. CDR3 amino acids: CASSLVRTSGDDGTDTQYF. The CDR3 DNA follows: TGTGCCAGCAGCTTAGTGAGGACTAGCGGGGATGATGGCACAGATACGCAGTATTTT.

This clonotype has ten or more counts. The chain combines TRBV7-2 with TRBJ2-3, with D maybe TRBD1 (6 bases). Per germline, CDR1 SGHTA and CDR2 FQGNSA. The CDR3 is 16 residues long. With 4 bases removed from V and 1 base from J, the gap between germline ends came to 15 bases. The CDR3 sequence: CASSSPPGVGTDTQYF. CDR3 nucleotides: TGTGCCAGCAGCTCACCCCCAGGGGTGGGCACAGATACGCAGTATTTT.